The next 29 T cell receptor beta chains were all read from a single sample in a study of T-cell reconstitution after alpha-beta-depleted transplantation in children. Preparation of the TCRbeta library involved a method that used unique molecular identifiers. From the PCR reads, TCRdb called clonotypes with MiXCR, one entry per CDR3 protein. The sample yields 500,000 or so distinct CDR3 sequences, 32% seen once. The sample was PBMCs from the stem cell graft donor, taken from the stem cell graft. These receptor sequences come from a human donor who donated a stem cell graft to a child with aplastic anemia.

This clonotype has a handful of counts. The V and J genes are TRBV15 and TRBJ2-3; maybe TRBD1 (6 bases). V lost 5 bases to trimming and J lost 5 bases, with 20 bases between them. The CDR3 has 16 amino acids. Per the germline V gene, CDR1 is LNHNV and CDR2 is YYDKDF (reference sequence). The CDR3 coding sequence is TGTGCCACCAGCCCCGGCCCGGGACAAGGTCAAGATACGCAGTATTTT. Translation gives CATSPGPGQGQDTQYF. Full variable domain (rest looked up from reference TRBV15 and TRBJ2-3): DAMVIQNPRYQVTQFGKPVTLSCSQTLNHNVMYWYQQKSSQAPKLLFHYYDKDFNNEADTPDNFQSRRPNTSFCFLDIRSPGLGDTAMYLCATSPGPGQGQDTQYFGPGTRLTVL.

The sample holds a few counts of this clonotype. CDR3 coding DNA: TGTGCCATCAGTGAGGGGGCCTCGGGCCAGCCCCAGCATTTT. The encoded protein is CAISEGASGQPQHF. This chain links TRBV10-3 with TRBJ1-5, with a tentative D call TRBD1 (5 bases). V was trimmed by 2 bases and J by 7 bases, leaving 12 bases between them. Germline-derived CDR1 and CDR2 are ENHRY and SYGVKD. The CDR3 spans 14 residues.

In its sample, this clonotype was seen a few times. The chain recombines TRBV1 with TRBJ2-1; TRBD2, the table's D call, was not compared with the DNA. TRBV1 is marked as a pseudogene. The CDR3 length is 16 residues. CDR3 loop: CTSSQRTSGGETEQFF. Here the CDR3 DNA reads TGCACCAGCAGCCAGCGGACTAGCGGAGGAGAAACTGAGCAGTTCTTC.

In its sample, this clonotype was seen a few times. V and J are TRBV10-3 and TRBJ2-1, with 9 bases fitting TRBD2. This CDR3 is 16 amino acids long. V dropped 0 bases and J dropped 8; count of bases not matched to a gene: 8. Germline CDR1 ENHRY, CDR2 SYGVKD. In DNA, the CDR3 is TGTGCCATCAGTGAGTCAGGGTTAGCGGGAGAAGATGAGCAGTTCTTC. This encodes CAISESGLAGEDEQFF.

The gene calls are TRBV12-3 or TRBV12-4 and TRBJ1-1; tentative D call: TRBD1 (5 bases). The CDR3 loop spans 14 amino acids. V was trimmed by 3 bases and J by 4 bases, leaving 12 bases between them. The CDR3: CASSFGMGGTEAFF. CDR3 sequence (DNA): TGTGCCAGCAGTTTTGGGATGGGGGGCACTGAAGCTTTCTTT.

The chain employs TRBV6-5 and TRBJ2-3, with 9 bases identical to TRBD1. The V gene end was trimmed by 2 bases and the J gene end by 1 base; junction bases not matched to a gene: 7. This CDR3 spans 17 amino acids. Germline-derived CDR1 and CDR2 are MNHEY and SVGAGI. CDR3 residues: CASSYPTDRGGTDTQYF. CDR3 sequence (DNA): TGTGCCAGCAGTTACCCGACGGACAGGGGAGGCACAGATACGCAGTATTTT.

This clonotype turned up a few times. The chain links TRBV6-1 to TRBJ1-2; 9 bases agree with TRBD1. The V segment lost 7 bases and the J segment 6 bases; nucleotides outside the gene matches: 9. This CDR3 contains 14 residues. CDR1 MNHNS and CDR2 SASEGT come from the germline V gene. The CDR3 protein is CASNLSGQGDGYTF. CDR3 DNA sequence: TGTGCCAGCAACTTGTCGGGACAGGGTGATGGCTACACCTTC.

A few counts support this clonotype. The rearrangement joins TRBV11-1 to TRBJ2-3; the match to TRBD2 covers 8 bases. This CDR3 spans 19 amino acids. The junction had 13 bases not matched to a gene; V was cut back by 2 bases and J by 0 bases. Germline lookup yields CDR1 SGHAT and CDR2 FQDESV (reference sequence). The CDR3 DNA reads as TGTGCCAGCAGCTTAACGGGGTTAGGAGCGGGAGATAGCACAGATACGCAGTATTTT. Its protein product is CASSLTGLGAGDSTDTQYF.

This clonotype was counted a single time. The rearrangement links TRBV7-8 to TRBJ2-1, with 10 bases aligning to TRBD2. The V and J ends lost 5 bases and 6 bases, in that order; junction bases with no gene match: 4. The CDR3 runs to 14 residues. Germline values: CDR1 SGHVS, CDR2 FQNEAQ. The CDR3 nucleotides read TGTGCCAGCAGCAAGAGCGGGAGGGCCAATGAGCAGTTCTTC. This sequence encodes CASSKSGRANEQFF.

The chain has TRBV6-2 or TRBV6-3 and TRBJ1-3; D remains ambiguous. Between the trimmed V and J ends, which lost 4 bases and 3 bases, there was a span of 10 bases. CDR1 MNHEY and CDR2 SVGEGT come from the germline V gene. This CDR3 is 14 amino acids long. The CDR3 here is CASSLRVDGNTIYF. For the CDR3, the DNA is TGTGCCAGCAGTTTAAGGGTGGATGGAAACACCATATATTTT.

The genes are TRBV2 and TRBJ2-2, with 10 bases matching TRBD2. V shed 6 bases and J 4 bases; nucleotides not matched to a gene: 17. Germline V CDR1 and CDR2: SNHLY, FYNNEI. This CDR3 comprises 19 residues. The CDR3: CASRRAGGTSGTTTGELFF. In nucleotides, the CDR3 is TGTGCCAGCAGGAGAGCTGGTGGAACTAGCGGGACGACCACCGGGGAGCTGTTTTTT.

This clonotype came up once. As DNA, the CDR3 is TGTGCCACCAGCAGAGATCGACTAGCGGGGGACACTGTCTACAATGAGCAGTTCTTC. The encoded protein is CATSRDRLAGDTVYNEQFF. The chain carries TRBV15 and TRBJ2-1; 12 nucleotides agree with TRBD2. V shed 0 bases and J 3 bases; nucleotides not matched to a gene: 9. The CDR3 extends over 19 amino acids. In germline, CDR1 is LNHNV, CDR2 YYDKDF (reference sequence). The variable domain in full, with the rest retrieved from reference TRBV15 and TRBJ2-1, is DAMVIQNPRYQVTQFGKPVTLSCSQTLNHNVMYWYQQKSSQAPKLLFHYYDKDFNNEADTPDNFQSRRPNTSFCFLDIRSPGLGDTAMYLCATSRDRLAGDTVYNEQFFGPGTRLTVL.

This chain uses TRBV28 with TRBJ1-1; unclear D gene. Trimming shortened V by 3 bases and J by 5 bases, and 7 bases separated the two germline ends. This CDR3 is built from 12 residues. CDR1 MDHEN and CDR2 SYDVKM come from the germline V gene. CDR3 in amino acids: CASSFGRTEAFF. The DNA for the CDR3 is TGTGCCAGCAGTTTTGGAAGGACTGAAGCTTTCTTT.

CDR3 coding DNA: TGTGCCAGCAGACACCGGGACAGCTCTAACTATGGCTACACCTTC. Protein sequence: CASRHRDSSNYGYTF. The chain combines TRBV5-6 with TRBJ1-2, with 7 bases matching TRBD1. Trimming removed 5 bases from V and 0 bases from J; junction bases left unmatched: 7. Germline CDR1 and CDR2: SGHDT and YYEEEE. There are 15 residues in the CDR3.

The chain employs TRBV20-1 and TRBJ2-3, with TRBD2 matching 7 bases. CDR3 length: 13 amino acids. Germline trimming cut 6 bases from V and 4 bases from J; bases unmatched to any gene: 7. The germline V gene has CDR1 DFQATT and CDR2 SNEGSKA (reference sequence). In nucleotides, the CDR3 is TGCAGTGCCCTGGGAGGGAGGGCAGATACGCAGTATTTT. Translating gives CSALGGRADTQYF.

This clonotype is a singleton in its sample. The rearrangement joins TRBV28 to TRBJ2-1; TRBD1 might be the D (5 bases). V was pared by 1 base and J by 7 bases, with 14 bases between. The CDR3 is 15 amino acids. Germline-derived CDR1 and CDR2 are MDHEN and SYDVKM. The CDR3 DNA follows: TGTGCCAGCAGTTTATTGTCACAGGTAAAGAATGAGCAGTTCTTC. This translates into CASSLLSQVKNEQFF.

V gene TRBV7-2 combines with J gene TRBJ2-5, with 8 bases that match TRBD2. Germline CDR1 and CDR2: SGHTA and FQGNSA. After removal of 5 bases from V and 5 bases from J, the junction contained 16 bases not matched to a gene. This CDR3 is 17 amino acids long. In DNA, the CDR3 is TGTGCCAGCAGCCGACTAGCGAGCGTTCCTTCGTGGGAGACCCAGTACTTC. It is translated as CASSRLASVPSWETQYF.

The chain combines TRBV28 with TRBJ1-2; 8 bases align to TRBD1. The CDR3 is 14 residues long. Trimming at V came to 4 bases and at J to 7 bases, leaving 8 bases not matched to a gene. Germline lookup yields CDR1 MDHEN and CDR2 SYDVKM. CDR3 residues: CASSYGDRLGGYTF. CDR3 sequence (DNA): TGTGCCAGCAGTTACGGGGACAGGTTGGGTGGCTACACCTTC.

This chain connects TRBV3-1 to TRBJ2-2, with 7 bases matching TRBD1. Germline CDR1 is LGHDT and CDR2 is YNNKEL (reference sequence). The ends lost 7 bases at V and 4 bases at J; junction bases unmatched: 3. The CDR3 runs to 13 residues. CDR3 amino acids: CASKTGRTGELFF. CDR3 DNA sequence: TGTGCCAGCAAGACAGGGCGCACCGGGGAGCTGTTTTTT. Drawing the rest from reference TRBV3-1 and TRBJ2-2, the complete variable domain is DTAVSQTPKYLVTQMGNDKSIKCEQNLGHDTMYWYKQDSKKFLKIMFSYNNKELIINETVPNRFSPKSPDKAHLNLHINSLELGDSAVYFCASKTGRTGELFFGEGSRLTVL.

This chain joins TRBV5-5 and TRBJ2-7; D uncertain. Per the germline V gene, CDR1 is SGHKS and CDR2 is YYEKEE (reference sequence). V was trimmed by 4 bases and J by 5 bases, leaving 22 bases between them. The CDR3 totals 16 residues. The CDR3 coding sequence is TGTGCCAGCAGCCGCCCTGAGCTTTTGGGTTCCGACGAGCAGTACTTC. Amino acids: CASSRPELLGSDEQYF. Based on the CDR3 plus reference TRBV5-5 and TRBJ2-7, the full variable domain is DAGVTQSPTHLIKTRGQQVTLRCSPISGHKSVSWYQQVLGQGPQFIFQYYEKEERGRGNFPDRFSARQFPNYSSELNVNALLLGDSALYLCASSRPELLGSDEQYFGPGTRLTVT.

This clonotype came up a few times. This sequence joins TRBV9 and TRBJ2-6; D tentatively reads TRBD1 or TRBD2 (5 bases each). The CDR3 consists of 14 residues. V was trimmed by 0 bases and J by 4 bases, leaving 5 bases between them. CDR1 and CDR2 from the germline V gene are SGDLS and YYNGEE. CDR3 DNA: TGTGCCAGCAGCGTAGGGGACGGGGCCAACGTCCTGACTTTC. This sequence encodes CASSVGDGANVLTF.

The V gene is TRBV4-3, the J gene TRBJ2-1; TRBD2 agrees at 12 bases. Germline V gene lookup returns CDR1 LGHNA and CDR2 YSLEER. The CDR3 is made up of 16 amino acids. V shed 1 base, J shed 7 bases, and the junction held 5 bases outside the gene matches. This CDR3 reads CASSQGLAGVRNEQFF. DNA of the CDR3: TGCGCCAGCAGCCAAGGACTAGCGGGAGTAAGGAATGAGCAGTTCTTC.

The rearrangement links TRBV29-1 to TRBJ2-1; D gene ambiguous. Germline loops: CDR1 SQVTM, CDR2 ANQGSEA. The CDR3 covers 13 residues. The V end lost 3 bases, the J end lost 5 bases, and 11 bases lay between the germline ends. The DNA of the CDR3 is TGCAGCGTTGATTACTCCTATAACAATGAGCAGTTCTTC. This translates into CSVDYSYNNEQFF.

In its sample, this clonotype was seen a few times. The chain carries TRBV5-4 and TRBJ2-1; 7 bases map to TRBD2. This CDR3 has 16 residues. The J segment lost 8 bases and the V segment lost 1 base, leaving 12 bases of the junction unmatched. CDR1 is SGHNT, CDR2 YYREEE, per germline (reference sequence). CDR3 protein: CASSLTLMGGSDEQFF. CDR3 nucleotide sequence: TGTGCCAGCAGCTTGACCCTGATGGGGGGGTCGGATGAGCAGTTCTTC.

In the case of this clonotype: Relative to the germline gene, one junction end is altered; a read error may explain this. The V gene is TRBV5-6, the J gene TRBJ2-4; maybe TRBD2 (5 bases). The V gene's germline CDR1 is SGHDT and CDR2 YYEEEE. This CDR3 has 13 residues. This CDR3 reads CASSLRGWNSQYF. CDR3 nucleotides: TGTGCCAGCAGCTTGCGGGGTTGGAACAGTCAGTACTTC.

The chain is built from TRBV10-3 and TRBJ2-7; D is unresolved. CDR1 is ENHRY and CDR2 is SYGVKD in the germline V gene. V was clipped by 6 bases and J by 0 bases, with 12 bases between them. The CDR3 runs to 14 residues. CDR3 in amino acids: CAIRSAVSSYEQYF. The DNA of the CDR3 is TGTGCCATCAGGAGCGCGGTCAGCTCCTACGAGCAGTACTTC.

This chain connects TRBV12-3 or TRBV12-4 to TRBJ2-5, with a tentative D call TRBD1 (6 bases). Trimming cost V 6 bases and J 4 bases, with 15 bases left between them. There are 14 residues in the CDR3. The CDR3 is CASSLQQGGETQYF. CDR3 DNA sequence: TGTGCCAGCAGCCTACAACAGGGCGGAGAGACCCAGTACTTC.

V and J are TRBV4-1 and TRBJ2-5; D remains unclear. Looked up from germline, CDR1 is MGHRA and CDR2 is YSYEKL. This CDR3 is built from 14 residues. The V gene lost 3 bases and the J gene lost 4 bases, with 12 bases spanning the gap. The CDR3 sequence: CASSQFGEGETQYF. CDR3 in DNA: TGCGCCAGCAGCCAGTTTGGGGAAGGAGAGACCCAGTACTTC.

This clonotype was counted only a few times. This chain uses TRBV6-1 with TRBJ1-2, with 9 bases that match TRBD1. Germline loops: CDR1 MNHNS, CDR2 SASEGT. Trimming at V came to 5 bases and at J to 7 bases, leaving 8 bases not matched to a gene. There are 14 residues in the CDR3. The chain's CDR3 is CASSRDRAHPGYTF. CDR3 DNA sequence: TGTGCCAGCAGTAGGGACAGGGCTCACCCTGGCTACACCTTC.